The following is a T cell receptor (beta chain) sequence with its context. Its specificity is unknown. This sample was included in a study of cytomegalovirus exposure and HLA in healthy donors. Study-level points and caveats: Among TCR sequences, most were rare, though some public TCRs appeared in many donors.

Germline values: CDR1 SGDLS, CDR2 YYNGEE. V was pared by 4 bases and J by 3 bases, with 19 bases between. This CDR3 region has 16 residues. The PCR ran on 60 Vbeta and 13 Jbeta primers. This table comes from immunoSEQ multiplex PCR, and its TCRdb copy is limited to in-frame clones, with some not included. The table shows hundreds of thousands of clones, with more than 60% occurring only once. This TCR was recovered from a woman aged 60 to 75 in good health and CMV-seropositive. Sequencing used PBMCs. This chain joins TRBV9 and TRBJ1-1; TRBD1 is a possible D gene (5 bases). For the CDR3, the DNA is TGTGCCAGCAGCCCCCACTACAGGTCAGGGTACACTGAAGCTTTCTTT. This codes for CASSPHYRSGYTEAFF.